The 10 T cell receptor beta chains below come from one sample, sequenced in a study of tumour-infiltrating T cells in Burkitt lymphoma. Generated by immunoSEQ multiplex PCR, the TCRdb table keeps only in-frame clones and is missing some. The table lists approximately 14,000 clones, 65% to 90% of them singletons. The sample taken for sequencing was tumor tissue. The receptors originated from a human donor with diffuse large B-cell lymphoma.

V gene TRBV6-5 combines with J gene TRBJ2-7; perhaps D is TRBD1 or TRBD2 (5 bases each). V shed 8 bases and J shed 7 bases, with 15 bases lying between them. This CDR3 contains 12 residues. The germline V gene has CDR1 MNHEY and CDR2 SVGAGI. The CDR3, as DNA: TGTGCCAGCCGGGACCGTCGCCTTGAGCAGTACTTC. Its translation: CASRDRRLEQYF.

Only one count was recorded for this clone. This sequence joins TRBV6-5 and TRBJ2-7; 8 nucleotides match TRBD1. Trimming took 5 bases from V and 3 from J; bases not matched to a gene: 6. Germline CDR1 is MNHEY and CDR2 is SVGAGI. The CDR3 runs to 14 residues. CDR3 nucleotide sequence: TGTGCCAGCAGTAACCTTGACAGGGGCTACGAGCAGTACTTC. Translating it yields CASSNLDRGYEQYF.

The V gene is TRBV9, the J gene TRBJ2-3; D might be TRBD2 (6 bases). The germline V gene encodes CDR1 SGDLS and CDR2 YYNGEE. There are 15 residues in the CDR3. Trimming pared 4 bases from V and 3 bases from J, leaving 15 bases between. The DNA of the CDR3 is TGTGCCAGCAGCACAGCCGGAGGGCGGACAGATACGCAGTATTTT. Residues: CASSTAGGRTDTQYF.

The table lists this clone with a few counts. The chain couples TRBV13 to TRBJ2-7; TRBD1 or TRBD2 may be the D gene (7 bases each). The CDR3 length is 17 residues. The germline gives CDR1 PRHDT, CDR2 FYEKMQ (reference sequence). Trimming took off 5 bases at V and 3 bases at J, with 23 bases between the two ends. CDR3 residues: CASSTRGGRGTSYEQYF. The DNA for the CDR3 is TGTGCCAGCAGCACCAGGGGGGGGCGGGGTACAAGCTACGAGCAGTACTTC.

V gene TRBV25-1 combines with J gene TRBJ2-3; 10 bases match TRBD2. Trimming cost V 5 bases and J 3 bases; bases outside gene matches: 5. In germline, CDR1 is MGHDK, CDR2 SYGVNS. The CDR3 covers 15 residues. The CDR3 sequence: CASSPSGRGTDTQYF. Written as DNA, the CDR3 is TGTGCCAGCAGTCCTAGCGGGAGAGGAACAGATACGCAGTATTTT.

The CDR3 sequence: CASSTGIVTEAFF. Here the CDR3 DNA reads TGTGCCAGCTCGACGGGGATAGTCACTGAAGCTTTCTTT. V usage is TRBV11-1 and J usage is TRBJ1-1; no clear D gene. Trimming left V 8 bases short and J 4 bases short, with 14 bases between. This CDR3 region has 13 residues. The germline CDR1 and CDR2 sequences are SGHAT and FQDESV (reference sequence).

This clone was recorded a few times. The rearrangement links TRBV2 to TRBJ2-3, with 7 bases fitting TRBD2. Germline V gene data show CDR1 as SNHLY and CDR2 as FYNNEI. This CDR3 spans 15 amino acids. V lost 7 bases, J lost 2 bases, and 9 bases stayed unmatched. CDR3 sequence reads: CASTKWRELTDTQYF. The CDR3 region has the DNA TGTGCCAGCACGAAGTGGCGGGAGCTCACAGATACGCAGTATTTT.

This chain links TRBV7-6 with TRBJ2-7; D might be TRBD1 (5 bases). The ends were cut back, 1 base at V and 3 bases at J, with 19 bases in the middle. The CDR3 spans 17 residues. Germline-derived CDR1 and CDR2 are SGHVS and FNYEAQ. The CDR3 region is CASSLGQSGSRVYEQYF. CDR3 sequence (DNA): TGTGCCAGCAGCTTAGGACAGTCAGGGTCTCGAGTCTACGAGCAGTACTTC.

V usage is TRBV9 and J usage is TRBJ1-4, with D perhaps TRBD1 (6 bases). The ends were cut back, 4 bases at V and 3 bases at J, with 13 bases in the middle. Germline-derived CDR1 and CDR2 are SGDLS and YYNGEE. This CDR3 is built from 15 residues. The CDR3 DNA reads as TGTGCCAGCAGCCCGAGAGGGGGAGCTAATGAAAAACTGTTTTTT. Translated: CASSPRGGANEKLFF.

V is TRBV14 and J is TRBJ2-7, with a weak D call TRBD2 (7 bases). The CDR3 runs 14 residues. The germline V gene encodes CDR1 SGHDN and CDR2 FVKESK. V was cut by 2 bases and J by 7 bases, with 15 bases left in between. CDR3 region: CASSQWGRAGEQYF. CDR3 in DNA: TGTGCCAGCAGCCAATGGGGGCGAGCGGGGGAGCAGTACTTC.